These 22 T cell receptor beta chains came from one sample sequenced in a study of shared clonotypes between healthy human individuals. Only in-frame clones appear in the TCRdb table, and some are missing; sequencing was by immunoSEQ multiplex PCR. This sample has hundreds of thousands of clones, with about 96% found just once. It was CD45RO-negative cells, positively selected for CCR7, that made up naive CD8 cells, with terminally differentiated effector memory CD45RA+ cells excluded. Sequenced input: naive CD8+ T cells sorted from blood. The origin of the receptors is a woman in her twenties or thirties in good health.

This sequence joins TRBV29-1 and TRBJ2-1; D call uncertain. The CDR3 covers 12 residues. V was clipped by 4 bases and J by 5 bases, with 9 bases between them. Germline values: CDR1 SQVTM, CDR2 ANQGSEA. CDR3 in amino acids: CSVGAWNNEQFF. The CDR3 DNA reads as TGCAGCGTTGGAGCCTGGAACAATGAGCAGTTCTTC.

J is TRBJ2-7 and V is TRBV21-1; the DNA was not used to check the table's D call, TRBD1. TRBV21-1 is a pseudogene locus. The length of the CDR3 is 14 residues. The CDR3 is CASSKRRQGHEQYF. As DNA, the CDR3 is TGTGCCAGCAGCAAACGGAGACAGGGTCACGAGCAGTACTTC.

This CDR3 reads CASSSAGLGEQYF. The DNA of the CDR3 is TGTGCCAGCAGTTCGGCAGGGCTGGGCGAGCAGTACTTC. The chain employs TRBV7-9 and TRBJ2-7, with D possibly matching TRBD1 (5 bases). The germline CDR1 and CDR2 sequences are SEHNR and FQNEAQ (reference sequence). V was shortened by 6 bases and J by 6 bases, with 15 bases between the two germline ends. The CDR3 is made up of 13 amino acids.

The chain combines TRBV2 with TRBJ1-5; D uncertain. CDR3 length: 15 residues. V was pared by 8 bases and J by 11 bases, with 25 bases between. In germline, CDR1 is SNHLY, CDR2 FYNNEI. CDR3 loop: CASHPTGSPGEAQHF. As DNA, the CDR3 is TGTGCCAGCCACCCAACCGGGTCCCCGGGAGAGGCCCAGCATTTT.

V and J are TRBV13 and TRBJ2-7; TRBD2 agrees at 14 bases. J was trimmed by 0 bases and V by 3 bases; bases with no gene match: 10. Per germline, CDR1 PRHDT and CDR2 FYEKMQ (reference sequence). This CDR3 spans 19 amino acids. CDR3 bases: TGTGCCAGCAGCTTTAGGCCCGGACTAGCGGGGGGAAGCTCCTACGAGCAGTACTTC. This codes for CASSFRPGLAGGSSYEQYF.

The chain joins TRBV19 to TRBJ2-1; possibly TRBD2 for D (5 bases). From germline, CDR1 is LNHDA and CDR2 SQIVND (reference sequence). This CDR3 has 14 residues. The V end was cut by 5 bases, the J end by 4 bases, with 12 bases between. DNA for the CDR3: TGTGCCAGTAGTCGGGGATCCCTTTACAATGAGCAGTTCTTC. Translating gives CASSRGSLYNEQFF.

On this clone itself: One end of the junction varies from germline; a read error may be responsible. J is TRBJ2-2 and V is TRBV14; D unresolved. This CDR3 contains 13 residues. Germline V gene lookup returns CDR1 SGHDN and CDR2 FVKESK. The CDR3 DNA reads TGTGCCAGCAGCGAAGACTACACCGGGGAGCTGTTTTTT. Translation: CASSEDYTGELFF.

The CDR3 DNA sequence: TGTGCCAGTAGGCAACAGGGGGCCTTCCAAGAGACCCAGTACTTC. This codes for CASRQQGAFQETQYF. The chain recombines TRBV19 with TRBJ2-5, with 9 bases matching TRBD1. The germline V gene has CDR1 LNHDA and CDR2 SQIVND (reference sequence). This CDR3 region has 15 residues. The V gene end was trimmed by 6 bases and the J gene end by 1 base; junction bases not matched to a gene: 6.

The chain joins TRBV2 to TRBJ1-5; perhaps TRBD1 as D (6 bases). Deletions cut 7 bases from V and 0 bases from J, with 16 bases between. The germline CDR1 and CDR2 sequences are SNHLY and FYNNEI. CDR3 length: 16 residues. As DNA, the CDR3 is TGTGCCAGCAAGGGGGGGGGCAGAATTAGCAATCAGCCCCAGCATTTT. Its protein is CASKGGGRISNQPQHF.

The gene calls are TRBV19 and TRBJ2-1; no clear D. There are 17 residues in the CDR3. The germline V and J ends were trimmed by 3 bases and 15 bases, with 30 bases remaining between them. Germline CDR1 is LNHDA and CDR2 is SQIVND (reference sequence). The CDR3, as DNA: TGTGCCAGTAGTATTCCCACCGCCTCGGGCGCCGCTGCCGAACCGTTCTTC. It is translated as CASSIPTASGAAAEPFF.

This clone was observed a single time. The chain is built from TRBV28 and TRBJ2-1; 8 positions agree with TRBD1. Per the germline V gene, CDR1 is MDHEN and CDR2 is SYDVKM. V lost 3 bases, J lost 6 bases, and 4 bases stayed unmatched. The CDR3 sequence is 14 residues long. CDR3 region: CASSLTGESNEQFF. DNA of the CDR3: TGTGCCAGCAGTTTGACAGGGGAGTCCAATGAGCAGTTCTTC.

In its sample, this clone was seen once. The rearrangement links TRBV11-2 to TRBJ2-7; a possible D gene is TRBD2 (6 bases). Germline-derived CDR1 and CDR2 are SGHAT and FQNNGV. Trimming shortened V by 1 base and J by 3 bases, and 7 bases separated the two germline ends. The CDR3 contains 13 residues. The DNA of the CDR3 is TGTGCCAGCAGCTTAGGGGACTTCTACGAGCAGTACTTC. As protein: CASSLGDFYEQYF.

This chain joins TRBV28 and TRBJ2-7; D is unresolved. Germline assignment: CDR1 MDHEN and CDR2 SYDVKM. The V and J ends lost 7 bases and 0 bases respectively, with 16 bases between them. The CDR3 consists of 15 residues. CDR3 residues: CASISSSASSYEQYF. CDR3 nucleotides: TGTGCCAGCATCTCTAGTAGTGCTTCCTCCTACGAGCAGTACTTC.

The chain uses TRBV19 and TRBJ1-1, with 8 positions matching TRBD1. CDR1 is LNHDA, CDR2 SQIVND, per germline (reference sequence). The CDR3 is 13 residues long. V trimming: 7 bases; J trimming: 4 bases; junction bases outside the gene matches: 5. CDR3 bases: TGTGCCAGTAAACCGGACAGGGCCACTGAAGCTTTCTTT. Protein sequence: CASKPDRATEAFF.

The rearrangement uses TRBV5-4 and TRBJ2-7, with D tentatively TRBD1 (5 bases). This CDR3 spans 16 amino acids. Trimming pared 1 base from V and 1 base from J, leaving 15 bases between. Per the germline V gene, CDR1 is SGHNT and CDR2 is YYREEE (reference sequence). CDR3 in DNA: TGTGCCAGCAGCTTGTCCCAGGGCATATCTTCCTACGAGCAGTACTTC. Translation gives CASSLSQGISSYEQYF.

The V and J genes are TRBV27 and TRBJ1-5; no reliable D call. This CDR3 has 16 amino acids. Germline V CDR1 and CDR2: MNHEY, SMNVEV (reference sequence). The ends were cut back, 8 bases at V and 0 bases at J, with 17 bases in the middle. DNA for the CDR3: TGTGCCAGCGGAATACGGGGAACGTATAGCAATCAGCCCCAGCATTTT. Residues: CASGIRGTYSNQPQHF.

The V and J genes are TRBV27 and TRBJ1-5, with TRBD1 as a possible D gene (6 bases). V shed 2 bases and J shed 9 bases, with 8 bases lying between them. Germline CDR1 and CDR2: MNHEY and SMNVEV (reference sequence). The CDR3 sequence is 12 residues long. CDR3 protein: CASSLVGAPQHF. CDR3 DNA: TGTGCCAGCAGTTTAGTGGGGGCGCCCCAGCATTTT.

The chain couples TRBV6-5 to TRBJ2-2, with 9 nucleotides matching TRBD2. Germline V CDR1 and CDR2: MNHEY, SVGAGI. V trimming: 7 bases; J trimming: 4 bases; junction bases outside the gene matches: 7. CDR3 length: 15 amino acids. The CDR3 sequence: CASTLAGAGTGELFF. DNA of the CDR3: TGTGCCAGCACCTTAGCGGGAGCGGGCACCGGGGAGCTGTTTTTT.

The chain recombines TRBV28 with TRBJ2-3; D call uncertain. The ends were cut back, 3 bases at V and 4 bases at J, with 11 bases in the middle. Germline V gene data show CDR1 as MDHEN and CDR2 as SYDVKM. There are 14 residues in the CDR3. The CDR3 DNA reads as TGTGCCAGCAGTTTGCTCCTATCGGCAGATACGCAGTATTTT. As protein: CASSLLLSADTQYF.

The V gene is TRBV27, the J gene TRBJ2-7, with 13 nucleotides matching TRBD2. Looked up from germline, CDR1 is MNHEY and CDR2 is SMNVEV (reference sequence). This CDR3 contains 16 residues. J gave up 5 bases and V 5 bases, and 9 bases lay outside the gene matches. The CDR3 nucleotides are TGTGCCAGCAGTCAAATACTAGCGGGAGGGCCCCACGAGCAGTACTTC. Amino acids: CASSQILAGGPHEQYF.

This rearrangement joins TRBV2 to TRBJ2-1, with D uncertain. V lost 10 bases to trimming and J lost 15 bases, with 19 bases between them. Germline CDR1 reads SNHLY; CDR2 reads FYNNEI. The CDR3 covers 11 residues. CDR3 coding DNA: TGTGCCACACCCGCCGCCCCTTGGCCGTTCTTC. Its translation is CATPAAPWPFF.

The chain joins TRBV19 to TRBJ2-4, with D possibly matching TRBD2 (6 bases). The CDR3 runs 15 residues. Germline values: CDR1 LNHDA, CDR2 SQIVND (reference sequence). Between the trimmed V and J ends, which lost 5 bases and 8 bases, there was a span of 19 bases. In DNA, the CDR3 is TGTGCCAGTAGTCCGCAAGCTTATCCGGGGGACATTCAGTACTTC. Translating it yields CASSPQAYPGDIQYF. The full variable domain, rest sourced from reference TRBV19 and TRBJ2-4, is DGGITQSPKYLFRKEGQNVTLSCEQNLNHDAMYWYRQDPGQGLRLIYYSQIVNDFQKGDIAEGYSVSREKKESFPLTVTSAQKNPTAFYLCASSPQAYPGDIQYFGAGTRLSVL.